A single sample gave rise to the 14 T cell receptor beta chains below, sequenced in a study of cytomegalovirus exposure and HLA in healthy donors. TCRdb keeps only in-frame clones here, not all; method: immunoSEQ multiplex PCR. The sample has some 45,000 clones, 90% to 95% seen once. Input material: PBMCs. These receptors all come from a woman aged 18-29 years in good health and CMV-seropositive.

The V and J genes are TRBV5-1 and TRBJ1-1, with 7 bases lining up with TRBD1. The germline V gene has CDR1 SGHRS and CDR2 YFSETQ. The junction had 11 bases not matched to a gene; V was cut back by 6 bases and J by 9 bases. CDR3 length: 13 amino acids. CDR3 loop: CASIGTAPNQAFF. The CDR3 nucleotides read TGCGCCAGCATAGGGACAGCCCCAAATCAAGCTTTCTTT.

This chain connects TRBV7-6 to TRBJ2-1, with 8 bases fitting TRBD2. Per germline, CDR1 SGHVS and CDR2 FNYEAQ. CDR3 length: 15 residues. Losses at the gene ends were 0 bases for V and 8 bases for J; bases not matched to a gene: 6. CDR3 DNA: TGTGCCAGCAGCTTAGCGTTGCGGGAGGCCGATGAGCAGTTCTTC. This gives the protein CASSLALREADEQFF. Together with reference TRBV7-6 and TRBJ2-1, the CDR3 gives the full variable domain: GAGVSQSPRYKVTKRGQDVALRCDPISGHVSLYWYRQALGQGPEFLTYFNYEAQQDKSGLPNDRFSAERPEGSISTLTIQRTEQRDSAMYRCASSLALREADEQFFGPGTRLTVL.

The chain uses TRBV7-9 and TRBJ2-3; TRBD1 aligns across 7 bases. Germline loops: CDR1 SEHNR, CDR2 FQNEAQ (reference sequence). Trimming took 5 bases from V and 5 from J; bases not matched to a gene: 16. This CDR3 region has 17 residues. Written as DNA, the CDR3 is TGTGCCAGCAGCACCAGGAACCGAGGGACAGAACAAGATACGCAGTATTTT. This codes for CASSTRNRGTEQDTQYF. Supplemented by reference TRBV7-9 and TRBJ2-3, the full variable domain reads DTGVSQNPRHKITKRGQNVTFRCDPISEHNRLYWYRQTLGQGPEFLTYFQNEAQLEKSRLLSDRFSAERPKGSFSTLEIQRTEQGDSAMYLCASSTRNRGTEQDTQYFGPGTRLTVL.

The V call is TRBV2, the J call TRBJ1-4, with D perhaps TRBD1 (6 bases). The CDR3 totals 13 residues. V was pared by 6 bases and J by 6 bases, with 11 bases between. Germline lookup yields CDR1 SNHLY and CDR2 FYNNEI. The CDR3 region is CASRQGRDEKLFF. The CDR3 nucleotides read TGTGCCAGCAGACAGGGAAGGGATGAAAAACTGTTTTTT.

CDR3 loop: CASSLPGQGADTQYF. CDR3 DNA: TGTGCCAGCAGCCTCCCGGGACAGGGGGCAGATACGCAGTATTTT. The V call is TRBV28, the J call TRBJ2-3; 11 positions match TRBD1. Germline trimming cut 6 bases from V and 4 bases from J; bases unmatched to any gene: 6. The CDR3 length is 15 residues. CDR1 and CDR2 (germline): MDHEN, SYDVKM.

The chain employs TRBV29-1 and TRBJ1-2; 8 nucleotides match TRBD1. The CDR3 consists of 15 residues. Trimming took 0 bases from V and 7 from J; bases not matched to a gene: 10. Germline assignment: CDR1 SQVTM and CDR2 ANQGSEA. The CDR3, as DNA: TGCAGCGTTGAAGATTTTCCACAGGGGGTTCTTGGCTACACCTTC. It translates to CSVEDFPQGVLGYTF.

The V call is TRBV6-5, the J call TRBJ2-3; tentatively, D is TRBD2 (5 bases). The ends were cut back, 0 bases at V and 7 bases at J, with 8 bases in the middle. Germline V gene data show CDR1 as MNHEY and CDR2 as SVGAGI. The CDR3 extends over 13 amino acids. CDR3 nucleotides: TGTGCCAGCAGTTACTCGGGAGAGCATACGCAGTATTTT. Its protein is CASSYSGEHTQYF.

The CDR3 DNA sequence: TGTGCCAGCAGCTTACTGGGGCAGGCACGCAGCGGGGAGCTGTTTTTT. Residues: CASSLLGQARSGELFF. The chain has TRBV7-3 and TRBJ2-2, with a possible D match to TRBD1 (5 bases). V was pared by 2 bases and J by 7 bases, with 17 bases between. Germline V lookup: CDR1 SGHTA, CDR2 FQGTGA. The CDR3 loop spans 16 amino acids.

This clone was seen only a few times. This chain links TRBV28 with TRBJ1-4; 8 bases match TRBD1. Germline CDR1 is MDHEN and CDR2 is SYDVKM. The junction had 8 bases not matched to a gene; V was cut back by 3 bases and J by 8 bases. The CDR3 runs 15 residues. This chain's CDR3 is CASSFETGDYEKLFF. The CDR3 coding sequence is TGTGCCAGCAGTTTTGAGACAGGGGATTACGAAAAACTGTTTTTT.

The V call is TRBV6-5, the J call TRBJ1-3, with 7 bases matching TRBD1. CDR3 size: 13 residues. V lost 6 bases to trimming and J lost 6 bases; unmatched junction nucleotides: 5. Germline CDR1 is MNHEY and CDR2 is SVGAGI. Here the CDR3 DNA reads TGTGCCAGCAGGACAGGGAGCCAAAACACCATATATTTT. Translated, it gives CASRTGSQNTIYF.

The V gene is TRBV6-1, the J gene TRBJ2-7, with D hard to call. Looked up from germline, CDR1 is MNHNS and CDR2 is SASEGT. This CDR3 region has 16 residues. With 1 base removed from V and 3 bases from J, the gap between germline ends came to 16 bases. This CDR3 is CASSEGGSTVFYEQYF. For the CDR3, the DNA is TGTGCCAGCAGTGAAGGAGGCTCCACCGTCTTCTACGAGCAGTACTTC.

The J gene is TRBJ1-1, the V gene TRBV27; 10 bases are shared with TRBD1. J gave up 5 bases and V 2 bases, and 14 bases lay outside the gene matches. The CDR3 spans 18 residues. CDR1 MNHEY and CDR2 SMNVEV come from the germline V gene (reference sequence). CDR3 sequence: CASSLLSWSGQGRTEAFF. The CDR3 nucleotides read TGTGCCAGCAGTTTACTTAGTTGGTCGGGACAGGGGAGGACTGAAGCTTTCTTT.

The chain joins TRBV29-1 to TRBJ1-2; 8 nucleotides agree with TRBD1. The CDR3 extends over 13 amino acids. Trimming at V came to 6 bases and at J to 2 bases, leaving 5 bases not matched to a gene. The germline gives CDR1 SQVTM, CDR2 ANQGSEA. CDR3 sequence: CSVYQGANYGYTF. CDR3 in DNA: TGCAGCGTCTACCAGGGGGCAAACTATGGCTACACCTTC.

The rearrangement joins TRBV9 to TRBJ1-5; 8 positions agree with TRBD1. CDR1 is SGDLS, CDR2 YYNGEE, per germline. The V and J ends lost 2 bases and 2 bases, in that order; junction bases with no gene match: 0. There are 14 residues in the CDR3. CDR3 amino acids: CASSVTGGNQPQHF. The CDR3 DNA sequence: TGTGCCAGCAGCGTGACAGGGGGCAATCAGCCCCAGCATTTT.